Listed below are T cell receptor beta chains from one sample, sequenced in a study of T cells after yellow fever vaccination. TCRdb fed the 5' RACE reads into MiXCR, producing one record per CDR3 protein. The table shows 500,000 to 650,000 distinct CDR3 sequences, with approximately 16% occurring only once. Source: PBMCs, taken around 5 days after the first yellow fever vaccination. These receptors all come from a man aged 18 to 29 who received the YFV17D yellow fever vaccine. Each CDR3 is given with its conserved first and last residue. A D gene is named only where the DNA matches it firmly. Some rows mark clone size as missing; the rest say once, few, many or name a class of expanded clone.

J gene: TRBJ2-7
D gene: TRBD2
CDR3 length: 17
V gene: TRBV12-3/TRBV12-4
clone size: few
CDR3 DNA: TGTGCCAGCAGTTTCCATAGCGGGGGGACCACCACCTACGAGCAGTACTTC
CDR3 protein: CASSFHSGGTTTYEQYF

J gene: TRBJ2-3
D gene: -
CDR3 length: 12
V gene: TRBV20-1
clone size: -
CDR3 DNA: TGCAGTGCTAGTACTAATACAGATACGCAGTATTTT
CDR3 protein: CSASTNTDTQYF

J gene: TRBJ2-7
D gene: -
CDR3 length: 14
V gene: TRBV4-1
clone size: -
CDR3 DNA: TGCGCCAGCAGCCTCCACGGGGAGCCCTACGAGCAGTACTTC
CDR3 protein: CASSLHGEPYEQYF

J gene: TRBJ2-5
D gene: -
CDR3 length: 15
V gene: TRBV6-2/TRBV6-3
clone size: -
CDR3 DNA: TGTGCCAGCAGTCACTCTGGGACCCCGGGAGAGACCCAGTACTTC
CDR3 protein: CASSHSGTPGETQYF

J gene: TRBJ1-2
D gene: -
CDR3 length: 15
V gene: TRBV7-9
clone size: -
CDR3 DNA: TGTGCCAGCAGCTTAGCAGCAGGGACCAACTATGGCTACACCTTC
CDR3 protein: CASSLAAGTNYGYTF

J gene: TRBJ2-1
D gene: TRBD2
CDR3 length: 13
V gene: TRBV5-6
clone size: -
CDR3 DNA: TGTGCCAGCAGCTTCGGGACTAGCGGGGAGCAGTTCTTC
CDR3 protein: CASSFGTSGEQFF

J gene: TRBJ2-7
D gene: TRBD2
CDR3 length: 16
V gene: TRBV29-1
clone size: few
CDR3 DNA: TGCAGCGTTCGGGACATCGGGACTAGCGCCTCCTACGAGCAGTACTTC
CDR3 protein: CSVRDIGTSASYEQYF

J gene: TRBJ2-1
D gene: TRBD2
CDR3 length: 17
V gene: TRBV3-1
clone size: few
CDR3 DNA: TGTGCCAGCAGCCAAGTTGCTAGCGGGGGGACCTACAATGAGCAGTTCTTC
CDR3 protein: CASSQVASGGTYNEQFF

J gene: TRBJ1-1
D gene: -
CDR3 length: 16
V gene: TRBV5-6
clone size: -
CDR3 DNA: TGCGCCAGCAGCTTTATGGGGTCTACTTCGAACACTGAAGCTTTCTTT
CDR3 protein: CASSFMGSTSNTEAFF

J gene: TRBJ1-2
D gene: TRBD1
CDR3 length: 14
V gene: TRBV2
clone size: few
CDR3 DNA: TGTGCCAGCGGAAGGACAGGGGGTAACTATGGCTACACCTTC
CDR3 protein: CASGRTGGNYGYTF

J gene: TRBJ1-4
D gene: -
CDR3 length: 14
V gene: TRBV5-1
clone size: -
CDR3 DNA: TGCGCCAGCAGCCCCGGGGACGGTAATGAAAAACTGTTTTTT
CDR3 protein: CASSPGDGNEKLFF

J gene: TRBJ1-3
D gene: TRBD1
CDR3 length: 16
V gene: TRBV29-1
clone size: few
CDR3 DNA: TGCAGCGTTGCCGGTCGGTGGGACAGCCTCACGCACACCATATATTTT
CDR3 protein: CSVAGRWDSLTHTIYF

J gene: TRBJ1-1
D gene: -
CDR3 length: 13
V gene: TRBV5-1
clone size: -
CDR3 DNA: TGCGCCAGCAGCTTAGGGGAAGGCGCTGAAGCTTTCTTT
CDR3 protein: CASSLGEGAEAFF

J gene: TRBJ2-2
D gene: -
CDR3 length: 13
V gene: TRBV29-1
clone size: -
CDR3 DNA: TGCAGCGCGTTCGAGGGGAACACCGGGGAGCTGTTTTTT
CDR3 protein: CSAFEGNTGELFF

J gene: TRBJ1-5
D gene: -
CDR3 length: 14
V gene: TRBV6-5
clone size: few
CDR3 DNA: TGTGCCAGCAGTTACGGGATAGGGGGGCAGCCCCAGCATTTT
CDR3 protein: CASSYGIGGQPQHF

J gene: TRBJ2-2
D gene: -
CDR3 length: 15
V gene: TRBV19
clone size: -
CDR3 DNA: TGTGCCAGTAGTATCACAGGGTATAACACCGGGGAGCTGTTTTTT
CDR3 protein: CASSITGYNTGELFF

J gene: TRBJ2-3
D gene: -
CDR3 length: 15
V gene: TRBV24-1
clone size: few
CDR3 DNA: TGTGCCACCAGTGATCGGGGGGCCCGCACAGATACGCAGTATTTT
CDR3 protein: CATSDRGARTDTQYF

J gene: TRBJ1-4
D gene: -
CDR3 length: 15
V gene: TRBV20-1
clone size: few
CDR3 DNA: TGCAGTGCTAGAGATAGGGCCTGGGGCGATGAAAAACTGTTTTTT
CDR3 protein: CSARDRAWGDEKLFF

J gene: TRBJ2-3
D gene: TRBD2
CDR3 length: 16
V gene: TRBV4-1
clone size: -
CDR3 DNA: TGCGCCAGCAGCCAGGCGCCGGGACTAGCTGAAGATACGCAGTATTTT
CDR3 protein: CASSQAPGLAEDTQYF

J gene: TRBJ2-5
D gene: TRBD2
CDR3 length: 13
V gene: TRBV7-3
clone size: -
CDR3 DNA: TGTGCCAGCAGCATCGGGGGGTGGGAGACCCAGTACTTC
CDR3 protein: CASSIGGWETQYF

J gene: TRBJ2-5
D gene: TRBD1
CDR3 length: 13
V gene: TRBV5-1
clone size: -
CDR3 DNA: TGCGCCAGCAGCTGGACAGGGCTGGAGACCCAGTACTTC
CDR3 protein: CASSWTGLETQYF

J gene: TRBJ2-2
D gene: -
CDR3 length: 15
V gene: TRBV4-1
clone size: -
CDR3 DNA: TGCGCCAGCAGCCAAGGGCTTGGGACTCTCAAAGAGCTGTTTTTT
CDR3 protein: CASSQGLGTLKELFF

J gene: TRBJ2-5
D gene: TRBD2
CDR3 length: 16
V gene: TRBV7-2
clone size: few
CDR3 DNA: TGTGCCAGCAGCGGACTTCCCGGGGGGTGGGAAGAGACCCAGTACTTC
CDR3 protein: CASSGLPGGWEETQYF

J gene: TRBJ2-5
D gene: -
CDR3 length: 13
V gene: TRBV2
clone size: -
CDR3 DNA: TGTGCCAGCAGTGCGGTTCCCGGGGAGACCCAGTACTTC
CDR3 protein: CASSAVPGETQYF

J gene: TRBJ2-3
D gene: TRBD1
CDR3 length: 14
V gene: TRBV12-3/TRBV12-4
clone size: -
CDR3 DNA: TGTGCCAGCAGTCGGGACAGGGGAGGAGATACGCAGTATTTT
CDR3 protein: CASSRDRGGDTQYF

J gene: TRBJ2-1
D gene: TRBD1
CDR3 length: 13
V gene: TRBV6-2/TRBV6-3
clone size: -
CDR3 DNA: TGTGCCACCGGGACAGGGGCGTCAAATGAGCAGTTCTTC
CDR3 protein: CATGTGASNEQFF

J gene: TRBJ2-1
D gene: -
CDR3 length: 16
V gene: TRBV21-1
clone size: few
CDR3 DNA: TGTGCCAGCAGCGCTTCCGGGACAGGGAGCGGCAATGAGCAGTTCTTC
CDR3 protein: CASSASGTGSGNEQFF

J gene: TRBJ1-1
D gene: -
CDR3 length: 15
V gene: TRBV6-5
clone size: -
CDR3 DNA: TGTGCCAGCAGTTACTCGATGGGGGGGGACACTGAAGCTTTCTTT
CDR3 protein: CASSYSMGGDTEAFF

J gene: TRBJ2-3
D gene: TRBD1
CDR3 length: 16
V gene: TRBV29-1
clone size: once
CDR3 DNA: TGCAGCGTTGACGGATTCTGGGACAGGGAGGCAGATACGCAGTATTTT
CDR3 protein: CSVDGFWDREADTQYF

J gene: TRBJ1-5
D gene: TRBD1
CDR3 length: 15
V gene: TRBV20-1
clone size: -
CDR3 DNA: TGCAGTGCTTCTCAGGGGGCTAATGTCAATCAGCCCCAGCATTTT
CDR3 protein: CSASQGANVNQPQHF

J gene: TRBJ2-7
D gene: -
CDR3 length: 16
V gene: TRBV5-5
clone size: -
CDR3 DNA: TGTGCCAGCAGCTTAGGGGTCGGGCAGAACTCCTACGAGCAGTACTTC
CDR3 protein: CASSLGVGQNSYEQYF

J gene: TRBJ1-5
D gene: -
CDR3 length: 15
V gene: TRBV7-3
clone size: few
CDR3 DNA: TGTGCCAGCAGCTTTCACGGGGATAGCAATCAGCCCCAGCATTTT
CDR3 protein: CASSFHGDSNQPQHF

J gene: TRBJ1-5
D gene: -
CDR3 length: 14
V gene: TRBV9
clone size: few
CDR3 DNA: TGTGCCAGCAGCGCTCATTGGGGCAATCAGCCCCAGCATTTT
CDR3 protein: CASSAHWGNQPQHF

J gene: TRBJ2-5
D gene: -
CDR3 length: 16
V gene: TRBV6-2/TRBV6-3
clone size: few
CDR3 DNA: TGTGCCAGCAGTTACTCGACCCCGGCAGGGAGAGGGACCCAGTACTTC
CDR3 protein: CASSYSTPAGRGTQYF

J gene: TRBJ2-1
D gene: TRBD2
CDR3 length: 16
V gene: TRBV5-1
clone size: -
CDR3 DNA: TGCGCCAGCAGCGACTCCGTAGCGGGGGGCCGCGATGAGCAGTTCTTC
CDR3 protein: CASSDSVAGGRDEQFF

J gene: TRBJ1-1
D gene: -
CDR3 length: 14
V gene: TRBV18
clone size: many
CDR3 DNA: TGTGCCAGCTCTTCATCACTGGAGGGAACTGAAGCTTTCTTT
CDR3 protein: CASSSSLEGTEAFF

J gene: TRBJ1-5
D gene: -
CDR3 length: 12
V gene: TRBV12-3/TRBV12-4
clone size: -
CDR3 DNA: TGTGCCAGCAGTTATGAGGCTCAGCCCCAGCATTTT
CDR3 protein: CASSYEAQPQHF

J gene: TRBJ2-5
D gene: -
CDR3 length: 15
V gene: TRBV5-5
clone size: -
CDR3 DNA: TGTGCCAGCAGCTTCGGGACCCGGGGGCGGGAGACCCAGTACTTC
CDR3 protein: CASSFGTRGRETQYF

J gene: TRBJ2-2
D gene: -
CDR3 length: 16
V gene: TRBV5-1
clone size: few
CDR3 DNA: TGCGCCAGCAGCCCCCACCGGGACACCACGACCGGGGAGCTGTTTTTT
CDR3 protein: CASSPHRDTTTGELFF

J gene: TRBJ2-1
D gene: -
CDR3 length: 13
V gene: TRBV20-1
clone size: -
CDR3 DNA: TGCAGTGCTAGAGAAGGCGGGGTCGATGAGCAGTTCTTC
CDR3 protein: CSAREGGVDEQFF

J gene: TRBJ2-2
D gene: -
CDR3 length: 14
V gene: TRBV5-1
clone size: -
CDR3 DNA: TGCGCCAGCAGATACACAATTATCGGCGGGGAGCTGTTTTTT
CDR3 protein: CASRYTIIGGELFF